This T cell receptor beta chain was retrieved from a study of shared clonotypes between healthy human individuals. Study-level points and caveats: Relative to clonotypes present in all four donors, those not shared had lower generation probabilities. Rarefaction showed sorted-subset sequencing was incomplete despite large depth.

This clone was observed once. Its antigen remains unidentified. In the CD4+ fraction, cells were divided into CD45RA+ naive and CD45RA-negative memory subsets. At the deep level, the assay was run. The assay was immunoSEQ multiplex PCR, and TCRdb's table has in-frame clones only and misses some. The repertoire holds about 2,500,000 clones, with approximately 92% as singletons. Germline V gene data show CDR1 as SGHRS and CDR2 as YFSETQ. This CDR3 contains 13 residues. Trimming removed 3 bases at V and 6 bases at J, with 12 bases between. The chain has TRBV5-1 and TRBJ1-1; a possible D gene is TRBD1 (5 bases). Specimen: naive CD4+ T cells sorted from blood. The subset is: CD45RA+ positively selected. The receptor comes from a young man in good health. CDR3 in DNA: TGCGCCAGCAGCTATGGGGGAAACGCTGAAGCTTTCTTT. It yields the protein CASSYGGNAEAFF.